This TCR beta chain was sequenced for a study of T cell changes during pregnancy in multiple sclerosis. The CDR3 consists of 14 residues. Unmatched junction bases numbered 5, after V lost 3 bases and J lost 4 bases. Germline V gene sequence: CDR1 ENHRY, CDR2 SYGVKD. Sequencing used immunoSEQ multiplex PCR; TCRdb keeps in-frame clones, though not all of them. The table lists around 36,000 clones, more than 85% of them singletons. This material consisted of CD8+ T cells from peripheral blood mononuclear cells, taken in the first trimester of pregnancy. This clonotype originated in a female donor with multiple sclerosis, enrolled in a pregnancy study. The chain has TRBV10-3 and TRBJ1-2; 7 bases agree with TRBD1. The CDR3 region is CAISDGTAIYGYTF. The DNA for the CDR3 is TGTGCCATCAGTGACGGGACAGCTATCTATGGCTACACCTTC.